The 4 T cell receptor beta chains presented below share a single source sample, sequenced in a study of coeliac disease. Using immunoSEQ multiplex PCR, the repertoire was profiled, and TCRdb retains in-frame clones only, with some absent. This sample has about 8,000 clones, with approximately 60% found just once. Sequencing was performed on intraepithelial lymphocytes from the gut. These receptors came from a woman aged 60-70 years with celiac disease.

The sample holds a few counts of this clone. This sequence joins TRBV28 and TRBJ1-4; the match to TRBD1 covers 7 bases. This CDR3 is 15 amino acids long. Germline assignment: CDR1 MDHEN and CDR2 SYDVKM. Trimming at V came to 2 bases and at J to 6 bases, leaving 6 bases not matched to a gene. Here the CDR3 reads CASSLDRDGDEKLFF. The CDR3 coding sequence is TGTGCCAGCAGTTTAGACAGGGACGGGGATGAAAAACTGTTTTTT.

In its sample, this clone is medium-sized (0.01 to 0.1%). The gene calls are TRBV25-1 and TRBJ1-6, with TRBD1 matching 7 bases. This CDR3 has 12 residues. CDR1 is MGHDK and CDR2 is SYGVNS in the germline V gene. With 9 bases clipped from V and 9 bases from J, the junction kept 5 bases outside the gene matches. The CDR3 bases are TGTGCCAGTAAGGGGGCTGGTTCACCCCTCCACTTT. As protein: CASKGAGSPLHF. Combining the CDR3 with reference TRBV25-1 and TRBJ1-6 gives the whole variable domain EADIYQTPRYLVIGTGKKITLECSQTMGHDKMYWYQQDPGMELHLIHYSYGVNSTEKGDLSSESTVSRIRTEHFPLTLESARPSHTSQYLCASKGAGSPLHFGNGTRLTVT.

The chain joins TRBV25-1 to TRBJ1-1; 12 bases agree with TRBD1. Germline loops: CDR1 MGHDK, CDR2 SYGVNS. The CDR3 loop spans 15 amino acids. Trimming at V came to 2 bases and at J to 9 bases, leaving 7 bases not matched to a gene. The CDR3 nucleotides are TGTGCCAGCAGTGAAGTTGGGGGACAGGGGGCTAAAGCTTTCTTT. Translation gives CASSEVGGQGAKAFF.

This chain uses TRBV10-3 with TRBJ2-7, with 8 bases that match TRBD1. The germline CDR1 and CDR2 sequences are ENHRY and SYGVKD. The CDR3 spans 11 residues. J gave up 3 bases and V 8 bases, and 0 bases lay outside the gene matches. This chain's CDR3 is CAIGQGYEQYF. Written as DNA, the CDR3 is TGTGCCATCGGACAGGGCTACGAGCAGTACTTC.